This T cell receptor (beta chain) was sequenced in a study of cytomegalovirus exposure and HLA in healthy donors. The wider study: The platform used for the roughly 130 validation repertoires matched that of the roughly 630 first-cohort repertoires, a later analysis reported. Broader study findings: Investigators reported 150 to 200 TCR beta chains as tied to cytomegalovirus. That first-cohort TCR clusters tended to co-occur in the roughly 130 validation repertoires was found in a later analysis.

Germline V gene data show CDR1 as LNHDA and CDR2 as SQIVND (reference sequence). The CDR3 consists of 15 residues. Trimming left V 7 bases short and J 0 bases short, with 13 bases between. The donors were in the approximately 120-subject validation cohort; that cohort was separate from the roughly 730-subject first cohort. Using immunoSEQ multiplex PCR, the repertoire was profiled, and TCRdb retains in-frame clones only, with some absent. The data contain around 130,000 clones, roughly 89% of them singletons. Turning to this clone: Its antigen is as yet unknown.

The sample taken for sequencing was PBMCs. The chain joins TRBV19 to TRBJ2-1; a weak D match, TRBD2 (5 bases). The receptor comes from a man aged 30 to 45 in good health and CMV-seronegative. CDR3 region: CASKVGISSYNEQFF. DNA for the CDR3: TGTGCCAGTAAGGTCGGGATCAGCTCCTACAATGAGCAGTTCTTC.